The clone carrying this T cell receptor beta chain was seen more than once but under ten times. The CDR3 spans 15 residues. CDR1 MDHEN and CDR2 SYDVKM come from the germline V gene. V dropped 5 bases and J dropped 5; count of bases not matched to a gene: 6. The data derive from a study of Graves' ophthalmopathy and Graves' hyperthyroidism. On the study more broadly: Untreated patients at initial diagnosis provided peripheral blood.

The authors amplified TCR beta CDR3 regions, and they did so from RNA transcripts for repertoire sequencing. The first-round RT-PCR employed HTBI primers together with the Qiagen OneStep RT-PCR kit. A multiplex PCR was then performed as the second round. TCRdb processed the multiplex PCR reads anew with MiXCR; each CDR3 protein has one entry. The sample has roughly 160,000 distinct CDR3 sequences, around two fifths seen once. Having ophthalmopathy, the donors showed moderate-to-severe activity, CAS ≥3 and NOSPECS ≥4, with disease lasting under 3 months. Sampling 10 ml of fresh peripheral blood provided the PBMCs.

The TCR sequence derives from a middle-aged woman with Graves' ophthalmopathy. Sequenced sample: peripheral blood. The V and J genes are TRBV28 and TRBJ1-6; 7 bases line up with TRBD1. The CDR3 here is CASSPPTGNNSPLHF. The DNA for the CDR3 is TGTGCCAGCAGTCCCCCGACAGGGAATAATTCACCCCTCCACTTT.